These 19 T cell receptor beta chains were sequenced from one sample in a study of T cells after yellow fever vaccination. TCRdb reprocessed the 5' RACE reads via MiXCR and lists one record per CDR3 protein. The repertoire holds more than 80,000 distinct CDR3 sequences, with around 5.8% as singletons. The sequencing here drew on CD8+ T cells sorted from PBMCs, taken 10 days after the yellow fever booster vaccination. The receptors originated from a man between 18 and 35 years old who received the YFV17D yellow fever vaccine.

This clonotype was counted a few times. The chain is built from TRBV6-2 or TRBV6-3 and TRBJ2-2, with TRBD1 as a possible D gene (6 bases). From germline, CDR1 is MNHEY and CDR2 SVGEGT. Trimming stripped 6 bases from V and 3 bases from J, with 14 bases between. This CDR3 comprises 15 residues. Here the CDR3 reads CASSRTGMDTGELFF. CDR3 DNA: TGTGCCAGCAGCCGAACAGGGATGGACACCGGGGAGCTGTTTTTT.

In its sample, this clonotype was seen many times. The chain carries TRBV5-1 and TRBJ2-5; TRBD2 matches at 12 bases. The CDR3 length is 16 residues. V shed 3 bases, J shed 2 bases, and the junction held 5 bases outside the gene matches. The germline CDR1 and CDR2 sequences are SGHRS and YFSETQ. CDR3 DNA: TGCGCCAGCAGCTACCGGACTAGCGGGGTACAAGAGACCCAGTACTTC. Translating gives CASSYRTSGVQETQYF.

The V and J genes are TRBV3-1 and TRBJ2-5; the match to TRBD2 covers 7 bases. Germline CDR1 is LGHDT and CDR2 is YNNKEL (reference sequence). The CDR3 covers 15 residues. Losses at the gene ends were 4 bases for V and 0 bases for J; bases not matched to a gene: 5. Here the CDR3 reads CASSPPGLHQETQYF. As DNA, the CDR3 is TGTGCCAGCAGCCCGCCGGGACTACACCAAGAGACCCAGTACTTC.

A few counts support this clonotype. The J gene is TRBJ2-1, the V gene TRBV6-2 or TRBV6-3; 8 nucleotides agree with TRBD2. Germline V gene data show CDR1 as MNHEY and CDR2 as SVGEGT. After removal of 2 bases from V and 10 bases from J, the junction contained 10 bases not matched to a gene. This CDR3 is 15 amino acids long. In DNA, the CDR3 is TGTGCCAGCAGTTACCCCGGAGCGGGGGCAAAGGAGCAGTTCTTC. Amino acid sequence: CASSYPGAGAKEQFF.

This clonotype was counted a few times. The chain employs TRBV7-6 and TRBJ2-3, with 7 nucleotides matching TRBD2. J was trimmed by 2 bases and V by 6 bases; bases with no gene match: 2. The CDR3 covers 13 residues. Germline lookup yields CDR1 SGHVS and CDR2 FNYEAQ. The CDR3 region has the DNA TGTGCCAGCAGAGCGGGACTCACAGATACGCAGTATTTT. Protein: CASRAGLTDTQYF.

The rearrangement links TRBV30 to TRBJ1-3; possible D gene TRBD1, 6 bases. V lost 0 bases and J 3 bases, leaving 21 bases between the germline ends. Germline V gene lookup returns CDR1 GTSNPN and CDR2 SVGIG (reference sequence). This CDR3 has 18 amino acids. The CDR3 loop reads CAWSVLGQNPFGGNTIYF. The DNA of the CDR3 is TGTGCCTGGAGTGTACTCGGACAGAACCCATTTGGTGGAAACACCATATATTTT.

CDR3 DNA sequence: TGTGCCAGCAGTCCCCGTCCAGATACGCAGTATTTT. This sequence encodes CASSPRPDTQYF. This rearrangement joins TRBV12-3 or TRBV12-4 to TRBJ2-3; the D is unclear. CDR3 length: 12 residues. Trimming cost V 5 bases and J 4 bases, with 7 bases left between them.

This sequence joins TRBV7-9 and TRBJ2-7; D might be TRBD1 or TRBD2, each matching 5 bases. This CDR3 comprises 12 residues. V was clipped by 11 bases and J by 4 bases, with 15 bases between them. Germline V lookup: CDR1 SEHNR, CDR2 FQNEAQ (reference sequence). The CDR3 nucleotides are TGTGCCCTGAGGGGCGATAGTTACGAGCAGTACTTC. It specifies CALRGDSYEQYF.

There are a few counts of this clonotype. The CDR3 protein is CASSLGNSGGGLYEQFF. DNA for the CDR3: TGCGCCAGCAGCTTGGGCAATAGCGGGGGGGGCCTCTATGAGCAGTTCTTC. The rearrangement joins TRBV5-1 to TRBJ2-1; TRBD2 matches at 11 bases. This CDR3 contains 17 residues. Germline loops: CDR1 SGHRS, CDR2 YFSETQ. Unmatched junction bases numbered 10, after V lost 0 bases and J lost 8 bases.

The table lists this clonotype with a few counts. The chain links TRBV19 to TRBJ1-1; perhaps TRBD1 as D (5 bases). Trimming removed 9 bases at V and 4 bases at J, with 12 bases between. CDR3 length: 12 amino acids. The V gene's germline CDR1 is LNHDA and CDR2 SQIVND (reference sequence). CDR3 protein: CASTRGTTEAFF. In DNA form, the CDR3 reads TGTGCCAGCACCCGGGGCACCACTGAAGCTTTCTTT.

Worth noting for this clonotype: Since no conserved phenylalanine or tryptophan closes the CDR3, a read error is the likely cause. Because the CDR3's place on the DNA is in doubt, the DNA is left out and the CDR3 is given as listed by TCRdb. The chain joins TRBV3-1 to TRBJ2-7; TRBD1, the D gene given by the table, was not confirmed from the DNA. The CDR3 is 8 residues long, ends included. Germline values: CDR1 LGHDT, CDR2 YNNKEL (reference sequence). The CDR3 sequence: CASSQRAR.

This rearrangement joins TRBV7-8 to TRBJ2-2; 14 nucleotides align to TRBD2. Losses at the gene ends were 3 bases for V and 3 bases for J; bases not matched to a gene: 6. CDR3 length: 18 amino acids. Germline CDR1 and CDR2: SGHVS and FQNEAQ. CDR3 region: CASSFPTSGGADTGELFF. CDR3 DNA: TGTGCCAGCAGCTTCCCGACTAGCGGGGGGGCGGACACCGGGGAGCTGTTTTTT.

The chain is built from TRBV6-2 or TRBV6-3 and TRBJ2-5; possible D gene TRBD1, 5 bases. Per germline, CDR1 MNHEY and CDR2 SVGEGT. The length of the CDR3 is 15 residues. V was pared by 6 bases and J by 2 bases, with 16 bases between. The DNA for the CDR3 is TGTGCCAGCAGACACAGGTTGGGGTTTCAAGAGACCCAGTACTTC. Its protein product is CASRHRLGFQETQYF.

This clonotype was found a few times. The V and J genes are TRBV7-8 and TRBJ1-4; tentative D call: TRBD1 (5 bases). CDR1 and CDR2 from the germline V gene are SGHVS and FQNEAQ. The CDR3 loop spans 15 amino acids. Trimming stripped 4 bases from V and 0 bases from J, with 9 bases between. The CDR3 here is CASSSRGATNEKLFF. CDR3 nucleotide sequence: TGTGCCAGCAGCTCCCGGGGGGCAACTAATGAAAAACTGTTTTTT.

This clonotype was counted ten times or more. The V and J genes are TRBV6-2 or TRBV6-3 and TRBJ2-1; TRBD2 agrees at 9 bases. Trimming removed 7 bases from V and 0 bases from J; junction bases left unmatched: 4. Germline-derived CDR1 and CDR2 are MNHEY and SVGEGT. This CDR3 contains 15 residues. CDR3 DNA sequence: TGTGCCAGCATCATTAGCGGGGGCTCCTACAATGAGCAGTTCTTC. This gives the protein CASIISGGSYNEQFF.

This clonotype was seen ten or more times. The CDR3 region has the DNA TGTGCCATCAGCCCAGAAACACAGGGGTTCCATAATTCACCCCTCCACTTT. It specifies CAISPETQGFHNSPLHF. This chain joins TRBV10-3 and TRBJ1-6; 7 nucleotides match TRBD1. V lost 6 bases and J lost 5; bases outside the gene matches: 13. Germline CDR1 and CDR2: ENHRY and SYGVKD. There are 17 residues in the CDR3.

V and J are TRBV5-1 and TRBJ2-2; D remains ambiguous. Trimming pared 0 bases from V and 3 bases from J, leaving 12 bases between. The germline V gene encodes CDR1 SGHRS and CDR2 YFSETQ. The CDR3 length is 16 residues. CDR3 loop: CASSLEVDPDTGELFF. The CDR3 DNA follows: TGCGCCAGCAGCTTGGAGGTAGATCCTGACACCGGGGAGCTGTTTTTT.

The chain links TRBV6-2 or TRBV6-3 to TRBJ2-1; D might be TRBD2 (5 bases). V was clipped by 4 bases and J by 9 bases, with 25 bases between them. This CDR3 contains 17 residues. Germline CDR1 and CDR2: MNHEY and SVGEGT. The CDR3 is CASSLPIGLGRVGEQFF. In nucleotides, the CDR3 is TGTGCCAGCAGTTTGCCCATCGGACTGGGTAGGGTGGGTGAGCAGTTCTTC.

This clonotype was seen repeatedly, ten times or more. The rearrangement joins TRBV12-3 or TRBV12-4 to TRBJ2-3; TRBD1 matches at 9 bases. Trimming removed 5 bases from V and 5 bases from J; junction bases left unmatched: 14. CDR3 length: 17 amino acids. Written as DNA, the CDR3 is TGTGCCAGCAGTACTCCCCGACAGGGGGAATGGGAAGATACGCAGTATTTT. Its translation: CASSTPRQGEWEDTQYF.